The 20 T cell receptor beta chains in this list originate from one sample, sequenced in a study of T-cell memory formation after mild COVID-19. A single record per CDR3 protein comes from TCRdb applying MiXCR to the 5' RACE reads. The data show roughly 160,000 distinct CDR3 sequences, about 9.9% seen once. Input material: PBMCs or a T cell subset sorted from them (not recorded which). The receptors shown here come from a man aged 18-30 years who had mild COVID-19 (a few samples of this study predate the infection). Cell type and time point are not known.

This clonotype was seen only once. The chain has TRBV11-2 and TRBJ2-1; TRBD1 might be the D (6 bases). V was pared by 4 bases and J by 1 base, with 8 bases between. This CDR3 is built from 14 residues. Looked up from germline, CDR1 is SGHAT and CDR2 is FQNNGV. The CDR3 nucleotides read TGTGCCAGCAGCTCACAGGGATCCTACAATGAGCAGTTCTTC. The encoded protein is CASSSQGSYNEQFF.

The table lists this clonotype with a few counts. This chain joins TRBV20-1 and TRBJ2-5; 13 bases are a match to TRBD2. This CDR3 has 16 amino acids. From germline, CDR1 is DFQATT and CDR2 SNEGSKA (reference sequence). Trimming at V came to 1 base and at J to 7 bases, leaving 9 bases not matched to a gene. CDR3: CSARAGTSGEYGTQYF. The CDR3, as DNA: TGCAGTGCTAGAGCCGGGACTAGCGGGGAGTACGGGACCCAGTACTTC.

The chain links TRBV9 to TRBJ2-5, with no clear D. Germline CDR1 SGDLS, CDR2 YYNGEE. V was shortened by 0 bases and J by 3 bases, with 6 bases between the two germline ends. The length of the CDR3 is 13 residues. The CDR3 DNA follows: TGTGCCAGCAGCGTAGGAATGAAAGAGACCCAGTACTTC. Translating it yields CASSVGMKETQYF.

The V call is TRBV20-1, the J call TRBJ2-6; 7 positions match TRBD1. Germline trimming cut 5 bases from V and 0 bases from J; bases unmatched to any gene: 10. Per germline, CDR1 DFQATT and CDR2 SNEGSKA (reference sequence). The CDR3 length is 17 residues. This chain's CDR3 is CSAHRQGGNSGANVLTF. Here the CDR3 DNA reads TGCAGTGCTCATCGTCAAGGGGGCAACTCTGGGGCCAACGTCCTGACTTTC.

This clonotype has at least ten counts. The rearrangement joins TRBV7-3 to TRBJ2-5; 7 nucleotides match TRBD2. In germline, CDR1 is SGHTA, CDR2 FQGTGA. This CDR3 is built from 15 residues. V lost 2 bases to trimming and J lost 5 bases; unmatched junction nucleotides: 8. The CDR3 DNA reads TGTGCCAGCAGCTTAGCGGGGGTCCCTCAGGAGACCCAGTACTTC. This sequence encodes CASSLAGVPQETQYF.

The table lists this clonotype with a few counts. This chain connects TRBV3-2 to TRBJ2-7. TRBV3-2 represents a pseudogene. The CDR3 has 10 residues. The CDR3 loop is CATRGGEQYV. The CDR3 region has the DNA TGTGCCACCCGAGGTGGTGAGCAGTACGTC.

The chain combines TRBV12-3 or TRBV12-4 with TRBJ2-5; TRBD1 might be the D (8 bases). The CDR3 consists of 13 residues. V lost 6 bases and J 4 bases, leaving 12 bases between the germline ends. The CDR3 DNA sequence: TGTGCCAGCAGCTACAGGGGGGGAGAGACCCAGTACTTC. Its protein product is CASSYRGGETQYF.

Only a few counts were recorded for this clonotype. The CDR3 spells CASSLIGFGDSPLHF. In nucleotides, the CDR3 is TGCGCCAGCAGCTTGATCGGGTTTGGAGATTCACCCCTCCACTTT. The chain recombines TRBV5-1 with TRBJ1-6; no clear D. The germline CDR1 and CDR2 sequences are SGHRS and YFSETQ. The CDR3 length is 15 residues. Trimming cost V 1 base and J 8 bases, with 13 bases left between them.

This chain uses TRBV7-2 with TRBJ2-3, with D possibly called TRBD1 or TRBD2 (5 bases each). Deletions cut 8 bases from V and 2 bases from J, with 20 bases between. The CDR3 has 16 residues. Germline V gene data show CDR1 as SGHTA and CDR2 as FQGNSA. CDR3: CASGEFTGPPTDTQYF. The CDR3, as DNA: TGTGCCAGCGGGGAATTTACGGGGCCCCCCACAGATACGCAGTATTTT.

This clonotype was counted between two and nine times. V is TRBV6-6 and J is TRBJ2-7, with D maybe TRBD1 (6 bases). Between the trimmed V and J ends, which lost 8 bases and 4 bases, there was a span of 18 bases. The CDR3 covers 14 residues. CDR1 and CDR2 from the germline V gene are MNHNY and SVGAGI (reference sequence). CDR3 loop: CASATEGVSYEQYV. The CDR3, as DNA: TGTGCCAGCGCCACCGAGGGGGTGAGTTACGAGCAGTACGTC.

In its sample, this clonotype was seen many times. This chain connects TRBV6-6 to TRBJ1-3; the match to TRBD1 covers 8 bases. The CDR3 is 14 residues long. Germline CDR1 and CDR2: MNHNY and SVGAGI (reference sequence). V was pared by 6 bases and J by 2 bases, with 3 bases of the junction left unmatched. This chain's CDR3 is CASSLQGAGNTIYF. CDR3 in DNA: TGTGCCAGCAGCCTACAGGGGGCTGGAAACACCATATATTTT.

This clonotype was seen a handful of times. The chain employs TRBV2 and TRBJ1-5; TRBD1 aligns across 7 bases. In germline, CDR1 is SNHLY, CDR2 FYNNEI. After removal of 10 bases from V and 1 base from J, the junction contained 7 bases not matched to a gene. The CDR3 contains 14 residues. DNA of the CDR3: TGTGCCATTCGACAGGGTAACAGCAATCAGCCCCAGCATTTT. As protein: CAIRQGNSNQPQHF.

This clonotype has a count of ten or more. The genes are TRBV20-1 and TRBJ2-7; TRBD1 matches 8 bases. CDR1 DFQATT and CDR2 SNEGSKA come from the germline V gene (reference sequence). J lost 8 bases, V lost 5 bases, and 17 bases had no gene match. CDR3 length: 15 residues. This chain's CDR3 is CSALSLARTGSQQYF. In nucleotides, the CDR3 is TGCAGTGCTCTCAGCCTAGCCAGGACAGGGTCCCAGCAGTACTTC.

This clonotype was counted a few times. This chain uses TRBV29-1 with TRBJ1-3, with D possibly matching TRBD1 (5 bases). The CDR3 consists of 13 residues. Trimming removed 2 bases at V and 2 bases at J, with 7 bases between. Germline CDR1 reads SQVTM; CDR2 reads ANQGSEA. CDR3 in amino acids: CSVEMGAGNTIYF. In DNA form, the CDR3 reads TGCAGCGTTGAAATGGGGGCTGGAAACACCATATATTTT.

V usage is TRBV29-1 and J usage is TRBJ2-7; a weak D match, TRBD2 (6 bases). The germline V gene encodes CDR1 SQVTM and CDR2 ANQGSEA. The CDR3 is made up of 12 amino acids. The germline V and J ends were trimmed by 4 bases and 5 bases, with 12 bases remaining between them. For the CDR3, the DNA is TGCAGCGTTGCCGGGGGTATTGACGAGCAGTACTTC. Translating gives CSVAGGIDEQYF.

This clonotype was seen more than once but under ten times. This chain uses TRBV7-3 with TRBJ2-3; a weak D match, TRBD2 (6 bases). The length of the CDR3 is 14 residues. Trimming stripped 5 bases from V and 5 bases from J, with 14 bases between. Germline V gene lookup returns CDR1 SGHTA and CDR2 FQGTGA. In DNA, the CDR3 is TGTGCCAGCAGCCTACGATCAGCGGGAGATACGCAGTATTTT. It codes for CASSLRSAGDTQYF.

This clonotype was picked up a small number of times. This sequence joins TRBV12-3 or TRBV12-4 and TRBJ1-3; a weak D match, TRBD1 (5 bases). Trimming cost V 5 bases and J 5 bases, with 16 bases left between them. CDR3 size: 15 residues. CDR3 residues: CASSTTYSGRNTIYF. The CDR3, as DNA: TGTGCCAGCAGTACAACCTACTCAGGGAGAAACACCATATATTTT.

This clonotype was detected only a few times. The gene calls are TRBV18 and TRBJ1-1; 9 bases are shared with TRBD1. With V trimmed by 1 base and J by 5 bases, 2 bases remained unmatched. The germline gives CDR1 KGHSH, CDR2 LQKENI. The CDR3 runs 14 residues. CDR3 protein: CASSPLQGATEAFF. The CDR3 coding sequence is TGTGCCAGCTCACCACTACAGGGGGCGACTGAAGCTTTCTTT.

This clonotype has more than one count but fewer than ten. This chain links TRBV6-6 with TRBJ1-5; no clear D gene. The CDR3 consists of 12 residues. Trimming took 6 bases from V and 6 from J, leaving 9 bases between them. Germline lookup yields CDR1 MNHNY and CDR2 SVGAGI (reference sequence). CDR3 nucleotide sequence: TGTGCCAGCAGCCCTTCCTTTCAGCCCCAGCATTTT. Its protein product is CASSPSFQPQHF.

There are a few counts of this clonotype. CDR3: CASSGGPGWTGELFF. The CDR3 DNA reads TGTGCCAGCAGCGGGGGACCAGGATGGACCGGGGAGCTGTTTTTT. V and J are TRBV9 and TRBJ2-2; the D call may be TRBD1 or TRBD2 (5 bases each). The CDR3 has 15 residues. V was shortened by 3 bases and J by 5 bases, with 14 bases between the two germline ends. CDR1 SGDLS and CDR2 YYNGEE come from the germline V gene.